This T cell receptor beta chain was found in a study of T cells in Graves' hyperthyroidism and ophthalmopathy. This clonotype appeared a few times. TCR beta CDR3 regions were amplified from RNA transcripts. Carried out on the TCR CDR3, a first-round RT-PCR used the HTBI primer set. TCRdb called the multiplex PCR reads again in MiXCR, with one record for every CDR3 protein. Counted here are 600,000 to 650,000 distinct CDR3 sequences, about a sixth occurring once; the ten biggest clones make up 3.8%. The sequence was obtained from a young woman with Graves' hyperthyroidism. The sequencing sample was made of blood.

This chain's CDR3 is CASSSYGQAHEQFF. The CDR3 DNA is TGTGCCAGCAGCTCGTACGGACAGGCCCATGAGCAGTTCTTC. The chain employs TRBV7-3 and TRBJ2-1, with 7 positions matching TRBD1. Germline assignment: CDR1 SGHTA and CDR2 FQGTGA. This CDR3 is 14 amino acids long. J lost 8 bases, V lost 4 bases, and 8 bases had no gene match. The variable domain in full, completed from reference TRBV7-3 and TRBJ2-1, reads GAGVSQTPSNKVTEKGKYVELRCDPISGHTALYWYRQSLGQGPEFLIYFQGTGAADDSGLPNDRFFAVRPEGSVSTLKIQRTERGDSAVYLCASSSYGQAHEQFFGPGTRLTVL.